Described below is a single T cell receptor (beta chain) sequence and its context. One end of the junction fails to match germline, which may point to a read error. This entry comes from a study of blood T cell repertoires in COVID-19. The data were produced by immunoSEQ multiplex PCR, yet TCRdb's version contains in-frame clones alone and is incomplete. Of some 290,000 clones listed, roughly 86% are singletons. The germline V gene has CDR1 SGHDN and CDR2 FVKESK. The CDR3 covers 12 residues. The clonotype originates from a man younger than 35 with active or convalescent COVID-19. The chain has TRBV14 and TRBJ1-2; D is undetermined. Sample: peripheral blood. CDR3: CASSPDPEVGFF. CDR3 coding DNA: TGTGCCAGCAGCCCCGACCCGGAGGTAGGATTCTTC.